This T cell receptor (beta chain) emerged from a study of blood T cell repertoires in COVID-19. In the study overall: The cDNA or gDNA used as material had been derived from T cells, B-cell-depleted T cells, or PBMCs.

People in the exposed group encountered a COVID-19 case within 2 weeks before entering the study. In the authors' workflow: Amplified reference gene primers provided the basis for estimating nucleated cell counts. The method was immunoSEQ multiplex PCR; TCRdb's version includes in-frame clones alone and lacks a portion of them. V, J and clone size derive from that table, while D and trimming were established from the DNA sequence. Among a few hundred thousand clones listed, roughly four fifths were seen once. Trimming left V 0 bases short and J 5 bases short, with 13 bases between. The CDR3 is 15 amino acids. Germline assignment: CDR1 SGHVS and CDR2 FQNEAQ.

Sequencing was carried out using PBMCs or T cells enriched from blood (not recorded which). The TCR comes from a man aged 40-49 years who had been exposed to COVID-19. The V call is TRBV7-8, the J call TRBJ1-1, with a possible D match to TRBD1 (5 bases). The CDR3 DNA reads TGTGCCAGCAGCTTAGCGGGGGGAAAAGGAACTGAAGCTTTCTTT. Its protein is CASSLAGGKGTEAFF.